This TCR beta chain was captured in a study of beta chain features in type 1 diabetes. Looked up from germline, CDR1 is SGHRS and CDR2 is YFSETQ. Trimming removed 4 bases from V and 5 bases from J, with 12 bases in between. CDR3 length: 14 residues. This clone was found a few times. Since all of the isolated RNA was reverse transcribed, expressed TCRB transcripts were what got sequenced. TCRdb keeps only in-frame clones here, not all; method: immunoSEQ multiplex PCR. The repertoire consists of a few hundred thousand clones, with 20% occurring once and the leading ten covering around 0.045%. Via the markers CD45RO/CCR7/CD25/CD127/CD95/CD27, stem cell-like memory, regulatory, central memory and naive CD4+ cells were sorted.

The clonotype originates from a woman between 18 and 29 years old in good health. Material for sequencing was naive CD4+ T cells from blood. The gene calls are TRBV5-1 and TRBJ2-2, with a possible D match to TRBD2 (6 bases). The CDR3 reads CASSVGLPTGELFF. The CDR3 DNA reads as TGCGCCAGCAGCGTGGGACTGCCAACCGGGGAGCTGTTTTTT.